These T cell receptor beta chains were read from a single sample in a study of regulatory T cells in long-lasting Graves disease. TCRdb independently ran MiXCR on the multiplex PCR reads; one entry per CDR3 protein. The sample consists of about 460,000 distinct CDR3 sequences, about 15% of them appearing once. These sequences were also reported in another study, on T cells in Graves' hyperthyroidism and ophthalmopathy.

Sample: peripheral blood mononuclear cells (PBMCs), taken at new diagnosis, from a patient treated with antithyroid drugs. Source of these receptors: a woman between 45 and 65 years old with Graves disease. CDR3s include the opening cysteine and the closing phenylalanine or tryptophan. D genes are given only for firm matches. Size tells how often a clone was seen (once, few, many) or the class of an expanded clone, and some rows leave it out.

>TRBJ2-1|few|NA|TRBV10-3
CAISLLDYNEQFF
TGTGCCATCAGCCTACTAGATTACAATGAGCAGTTCTTC
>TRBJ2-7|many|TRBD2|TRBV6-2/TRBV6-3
CASSYSSTSGIYEQYF
TGTGCCAGCAGTTACTCCTCGACTAGCGGGATATACGAGCAGTACTTC
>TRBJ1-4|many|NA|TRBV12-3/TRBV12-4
CASSGVEKLFF
TGTGCCAGCAGCGGAGTTGAAAAACTGTTTTTT
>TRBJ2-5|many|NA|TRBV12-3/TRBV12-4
CASSPVLGIYQETQYF
TGTGCCAGCAGCCCGGTGTTGGGGATTTACCAAGAGACCCAGTACTTC
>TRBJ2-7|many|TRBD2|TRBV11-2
CASSVTSGSSYEQYF
TGTGCCAGCAGCGTGACTAGCGGGAGCTCCTACGAGCAGTACTTC
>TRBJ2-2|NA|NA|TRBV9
CASSVAGDNTGELFF
TGTGCCAGCAGCGTAGCGGGAGACAACACCGGGGAGCTGTTTTTT
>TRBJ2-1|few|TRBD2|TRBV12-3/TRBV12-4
CAVKREQGQNEQFF
TGTGCCGTCAAGCGGGAACAAGGTCAGAATGAGCAGTTCTTC
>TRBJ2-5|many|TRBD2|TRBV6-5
CASSYSSGGRETQYF
TGTGCCAGCAGTTACTCGTCTGGCGGGAGGGAGACCCAGTACTTC
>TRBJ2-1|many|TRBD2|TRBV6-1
CASGLAAYNEQFF
TGTGCCAGCGGACTAGCGGCCTACAATGAGCAGTTCTTC
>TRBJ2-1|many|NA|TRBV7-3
CASSLLPSSEQFF
TGTGCCAGCAGCTTACTACCTAGCAGTGAGCAGTTCTTC
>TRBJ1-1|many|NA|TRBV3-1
CASSQRQDSEAFF
TGTGCCAGCAGCCAGAGACAAGACTCTGAAGCTTTCTTT
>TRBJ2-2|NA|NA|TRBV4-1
CASSQALVGELFF
TGCGCCAGCAGCCAGGCTTTGGTCGGGGAGCTGTTTTTT
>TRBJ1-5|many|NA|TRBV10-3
CAISEGGSQPQHF
TGTGCCATCAGTGAGGGTGGGAGTCAGCCCCAGCATTTT
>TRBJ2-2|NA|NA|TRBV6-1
CASSVAGPFNTGELFF
TGTGCCAGCAGTGTGGCGGGCCCTTTCAACACCGGGGAGCTGTTTTTT
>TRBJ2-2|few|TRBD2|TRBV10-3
CAISESSGRVGGELFF
TGTGCCATCAGTGAGTCCAGCGGGAGAGTGGGCGGGGAGCTGTTTTTT
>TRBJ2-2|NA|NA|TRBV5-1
CASSFPGQFNTGELFF
TGCGCCAGCAGCTTTCCAGGACAGTTCAACACCGGGGAGCTGTTTTTT
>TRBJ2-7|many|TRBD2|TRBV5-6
CASSFPSGRAYEQYF
TGTGCCAGCAGCTTTCCTAGCGGGAGGGCCTACGAGCAGTACTTC
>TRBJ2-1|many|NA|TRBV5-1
CASSPSTSSYNEQFF
TGCGCCAGCAGCCCCTCGACTAGTTCCTACAATGAGCAGTTCTTC
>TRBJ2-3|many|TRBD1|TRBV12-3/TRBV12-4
CASSFGTGGDTQYF
TGTGCCAGCAGTTTTGGGACAGGAGGAGATACGCAGTATTTT
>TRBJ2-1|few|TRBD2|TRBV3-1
CASSQGTSGSNNEQLF
TGTGCCAGCAGCCAAGGTACTAGCGGGAGTAACAATGAGCAGCTCTTC
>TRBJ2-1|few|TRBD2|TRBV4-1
CASSRTLAGVGNEQFF
TGCGCCAGCAGCCGTACACTAGCGGGAGTTGGAAATGAGCAGTTCTTC
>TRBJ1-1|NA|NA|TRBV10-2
CASRLGGQEDTEAFF
TGCGCCAGCAGACTTGGGGGACAAGAGGATACTGAAGCTTTCTTT
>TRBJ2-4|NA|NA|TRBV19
CASSNPLRGTIQYF
TGTGCCAGTAGTAACCCTTTAAGGGGAACCATTCAGTACTTC
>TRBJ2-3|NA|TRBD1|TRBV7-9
CASSPRGQGIFSDTQYF
TGTGCCAGCAGCCCACGGGGACAGGGAATCTTCTCAGATACGCAGTATTTT
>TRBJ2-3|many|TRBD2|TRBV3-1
CASSQGGGGPDTQYF
TGTGCCAGCAGCCAAGGCGGGGGGGGTCCAGATACGCAGTATTTT
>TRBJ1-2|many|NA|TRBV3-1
CASSQGETGGYTF
TGTGCCAGCAGCCAAGGGGAGACGGGCGGCTACACCTTC
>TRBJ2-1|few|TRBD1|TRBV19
CASSITQGVGNEQFF
TGTGCCAGTAGTATCACTCAGGGGGTGGGCAATGAGCAGTTCTTC
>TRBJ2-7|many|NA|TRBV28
CASSRIESSLYEQYF
TGTGCCAGCAGCCGAATAGAGTCCTCCCTATACGAGCAGTACTTC
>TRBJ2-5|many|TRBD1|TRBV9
CASSVGDRLGETQYF
TGTGCCAGCAGCGTAGGGGACAGGCTGGGGGAGACCCAGTACTTC
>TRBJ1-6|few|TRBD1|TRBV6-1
CASSEQGVGSPLHF
TGTGCCAGCAGTGAACAGGGGGTCGGTTCACCCCTCCACTTT
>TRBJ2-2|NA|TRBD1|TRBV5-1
CASSETGQNTGELFF
TGCGCCAGCAGTGAGACAGGGCAGAACACCGGGGAGCTGTTTTTT
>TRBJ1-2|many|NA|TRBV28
CASSPGQSPYGYTF
TGTGCCAGCAGCCCCGGACAGTCACCTTATGGCTACACCTTC
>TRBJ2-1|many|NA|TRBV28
CASSHHEQFF
TGTGCCAGCAGTCATCATGAGCAGTTCTTC
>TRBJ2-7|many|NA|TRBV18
CASAAAGKAYEQYF
TGTGCCAGCGCGGCAGCGGGTAAAGCCTACGAGCAGTACTTC
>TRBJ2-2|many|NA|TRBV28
CASSTPRGAGVNTGELFF
TGTGCCAGCAGTACCCCCAGGGGGGCGGGAGTAAACACCGGGGAGCTGTTTTTT
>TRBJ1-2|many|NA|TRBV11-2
CASSLVTGHNIMGYTF
TGTGCCAGCAGCTTAGTTACAGGGCACAACATTATGGGCTACACCTTC
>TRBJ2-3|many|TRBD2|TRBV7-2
CASSPAGGRSADTQYF
TGTGCCAGCAGCCCGGCGGGCGGGAGGAGCGCAGATACGCAGTATTTT
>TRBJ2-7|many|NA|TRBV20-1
CSARPPSGVSYEQYF
TGCAGTGCTAGACCCCCGAGCGGAGTCTCCTACGAGCAGTACTTC
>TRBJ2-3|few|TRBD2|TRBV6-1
CASSEAAGLAGNTQYF
TGTGCCAGCAGTGAAGCGGCAGGACTAGCGGGGAATACGCAGTATTTT
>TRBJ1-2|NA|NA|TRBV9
CASSANSIPVYGYTF
TGTGCCAGCAGCGCCAATTCTATTCCAGTCTATGGCTACACCTTC
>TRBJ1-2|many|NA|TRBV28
CASRSGQTYGYTF
TGTGCCAGCAGGAGTGGACAAACCTATGGCTACACCTTC
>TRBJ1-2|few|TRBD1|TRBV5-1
CASSPDGQGVYGYTF
TGCGCCAGCAGCCCGGATGGACAGGGTGTCTATGGCTACACCTTC
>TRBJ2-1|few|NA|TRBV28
CVSSPPPEESSYNEQFF
TGTGTCAGCTCCCCCCCACCTGAGGAGAGCTCCTACAATGAGCAGTTCTTC